This T cell receptor (beta chain) came from a study of blood T cell repertoires in COVID-19. Study-wide background: Whether acute or convalescent, the COVID-19 samples came from the United States, Italy and Spain. T cells, B-cell-depleted T cells, or PBMCs provided the cDNA or gDNA that served as material.

The authors' processing: By means of reference gene primer amplification, nucleated cell counts were estimated. Measured with immunoSEQ multiplex PCR; TCRdb has only the in-frame clones, and not every one. V and J calls and clone size are given by that table; D and trimming were obtained from the DNA. The sample yields fewer than 90,000 clones, 90% to 95% seen once. The ends were cut back, 6 bases at V and 3 bases at J, with 12 bases in the middle. CDR3 size: 13 residues. CDR1 and CDR2 (germline): SNHLY, FYNNEI. Source material: peripheral blood. This TCR was sampled from a human donor with active COVID-19. The donor label of this sample is uncertain. The chain combines TRBV2 with TRBJ2-7; D is possibly TRBD2 (5 bases). The CDR3, as DNA: TGTGCCAGCAGCCCTCGGGAAAACTACGAGCAGTACTTC. Its translation: CASSPRENYEQYF.